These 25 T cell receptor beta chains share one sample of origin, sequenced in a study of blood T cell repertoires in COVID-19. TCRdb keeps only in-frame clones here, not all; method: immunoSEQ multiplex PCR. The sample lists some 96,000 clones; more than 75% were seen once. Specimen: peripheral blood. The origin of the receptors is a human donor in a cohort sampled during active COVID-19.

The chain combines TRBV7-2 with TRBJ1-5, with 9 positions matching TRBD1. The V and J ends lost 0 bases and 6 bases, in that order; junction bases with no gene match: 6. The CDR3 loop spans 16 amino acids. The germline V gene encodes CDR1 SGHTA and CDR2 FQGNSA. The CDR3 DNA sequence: TGTGCCAGCAGCTTAGCTTCGGGACAGGGAGGTCAGCCCCAGCATTTT. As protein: CASSLASGQGGQPQHF.

CDR3 region: CASRPISQGYGKLFF. CDR3 nucleotides: TGTGCCAGTAGACCTATTTCGCAGGGGTATGGGAAACTGTTTTTT. The chain uses TRBV19 and TRBJ1-4, with a weak D call TRBD1 (6 bases). CDR1 is LNHDA, CDR2 SQIVND, per germline (reference sequence). The CDR3 has 15 amino acids. V was pared by 6 bases and J by 11 bases, with 22 bases between. The whole variable domain, remainder taken from reference TRBV19 and TRBJ1-4, is DGGITQSPKYLFRKEGQNVTLSCEQNLNHDAMYWYRQDPGQGLRLIYYSQIVNDFQKGDIAEGYSVSREKKESFPLTVTSAQKNPTAFYLCASRPISQGYGKLFFGSGTQLSVL.

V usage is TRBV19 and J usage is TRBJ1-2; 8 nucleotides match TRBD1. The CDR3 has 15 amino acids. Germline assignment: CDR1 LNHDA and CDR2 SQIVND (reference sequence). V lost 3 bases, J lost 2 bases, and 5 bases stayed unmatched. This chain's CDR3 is CASSIGAGGNYGYTF. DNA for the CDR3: TGTGCCAGTAGTATTGGGGCAGGGGGCAACTATGGCTACACCTTC.

CDR3 loop: CASSMTQGMNYGYTF. The CDR3 DNA is TGTGCCAGCAGTATGACGCAGGGGATGAACTATGGCTACACCTTC. The chain joins TRBV2 to TRBJ1-2; D is perhaps TRBD1 (6 bases). Germline-derived CDR1 and CDR2 are SNHLY and FYNNEI. The CDR3 loop spans 15 amino acids. The ends were cut back, 5 bases at V and 2 bases at J, with 15 bases in the middle.

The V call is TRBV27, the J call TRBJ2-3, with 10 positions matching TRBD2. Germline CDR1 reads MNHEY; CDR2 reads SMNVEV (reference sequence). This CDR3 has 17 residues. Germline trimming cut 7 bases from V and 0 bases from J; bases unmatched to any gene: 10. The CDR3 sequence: CASKSWSGGGSTDTQYF. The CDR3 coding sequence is TGTGCCAGCAAGAGTTGGAGCGGGGGGGGCAGCACAGATACGCAGTATTTT.

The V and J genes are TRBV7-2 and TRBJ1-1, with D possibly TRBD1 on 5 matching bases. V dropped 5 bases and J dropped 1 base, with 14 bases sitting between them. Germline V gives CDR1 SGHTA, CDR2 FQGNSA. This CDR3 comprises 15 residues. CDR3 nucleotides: TGTGCCAGCAGCGGCCGGGACTCAGGGAACACTGAAGCTTTCTTT. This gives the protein CASSGRDSGNTEAFF.

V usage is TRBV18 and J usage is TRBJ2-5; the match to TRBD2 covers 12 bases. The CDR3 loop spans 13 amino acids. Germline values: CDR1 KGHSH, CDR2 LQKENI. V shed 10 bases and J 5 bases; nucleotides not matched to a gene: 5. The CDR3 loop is CATGLAGQETQYF. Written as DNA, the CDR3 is TGTGCCACAGGACTAGCGGGACAGGAGACCCAGTACTTC.

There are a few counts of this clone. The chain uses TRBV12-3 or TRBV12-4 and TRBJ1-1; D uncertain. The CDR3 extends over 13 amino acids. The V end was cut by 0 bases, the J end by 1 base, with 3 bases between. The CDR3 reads CASSLAGNTEAFF. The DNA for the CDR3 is TGTGCCAGCAGTTTAGCCGGGAACACTGAAGCTTTCTTT.

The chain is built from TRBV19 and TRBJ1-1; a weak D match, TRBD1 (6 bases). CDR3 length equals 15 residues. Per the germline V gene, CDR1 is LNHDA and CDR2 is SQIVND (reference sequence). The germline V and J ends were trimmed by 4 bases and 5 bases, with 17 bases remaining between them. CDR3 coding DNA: TGTGCCAGTAGTACCCCCAATAGGGGGAATACTGAAGCTTTCTTT. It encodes CASSTPNRGNTEAFF.

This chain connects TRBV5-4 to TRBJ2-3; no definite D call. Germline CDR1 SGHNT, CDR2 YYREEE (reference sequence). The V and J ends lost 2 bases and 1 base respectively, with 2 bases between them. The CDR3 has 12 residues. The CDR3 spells CASSFGTDTQYF. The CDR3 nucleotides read TGTGCCAGCAGCTTCGGCACAGATACGCAGTATTTT.

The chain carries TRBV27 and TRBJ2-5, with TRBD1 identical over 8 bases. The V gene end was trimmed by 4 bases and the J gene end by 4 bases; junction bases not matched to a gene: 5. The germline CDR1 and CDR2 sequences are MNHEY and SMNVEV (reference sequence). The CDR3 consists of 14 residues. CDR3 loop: CASSSGQGGETQYF. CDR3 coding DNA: TGTGCCAGCAGTTCCGGACAGGGTGGAGAGACCCAGTACTTC.

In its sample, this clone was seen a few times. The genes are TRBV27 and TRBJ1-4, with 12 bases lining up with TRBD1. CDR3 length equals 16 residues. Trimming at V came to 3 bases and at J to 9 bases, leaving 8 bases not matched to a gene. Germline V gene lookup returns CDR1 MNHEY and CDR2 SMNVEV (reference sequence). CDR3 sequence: CASSFLAGTGGKKLFF. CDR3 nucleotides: TGTGCCAGCAGTTTTCTTGCCGGGACAGGGGGCAAAAAACTGTTTTTT.

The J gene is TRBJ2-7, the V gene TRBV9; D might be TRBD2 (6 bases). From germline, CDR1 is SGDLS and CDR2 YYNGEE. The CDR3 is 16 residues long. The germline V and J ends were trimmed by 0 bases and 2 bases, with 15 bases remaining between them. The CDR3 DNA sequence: TGTGCCAGCAGCGTAGGGGGGGAAGTTGTCCCCTACGAGCAGTACTTC. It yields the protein CASSVGGEVVPYEQYF.

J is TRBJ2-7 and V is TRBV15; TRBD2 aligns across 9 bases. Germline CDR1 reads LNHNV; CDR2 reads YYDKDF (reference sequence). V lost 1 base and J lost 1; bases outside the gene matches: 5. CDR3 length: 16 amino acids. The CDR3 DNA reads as TGTGCCACCAGCAGAGGCGGTCTAGCGGGATCCTACGAGCAGTACTTC. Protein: CATSRGGLAGSYEQYF.

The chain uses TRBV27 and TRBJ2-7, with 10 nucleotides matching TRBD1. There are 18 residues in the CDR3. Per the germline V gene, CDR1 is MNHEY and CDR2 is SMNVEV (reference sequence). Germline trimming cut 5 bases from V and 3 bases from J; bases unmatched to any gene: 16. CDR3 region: CASSTGGQGVLHIYEQYF. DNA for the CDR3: TGTGCCAGCAGTACAGGAGGACAGGGGGTACTACACATCTACGAGCAGTACTTC.

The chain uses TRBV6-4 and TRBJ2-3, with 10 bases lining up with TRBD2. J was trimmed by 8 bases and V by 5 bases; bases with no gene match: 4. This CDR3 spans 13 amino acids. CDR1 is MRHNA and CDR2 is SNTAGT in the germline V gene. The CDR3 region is CASSSLAGVTQYF. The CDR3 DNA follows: TGTGCCAGCAGTAGTCTAGCGGGAGTTACGCAGTATTTT.

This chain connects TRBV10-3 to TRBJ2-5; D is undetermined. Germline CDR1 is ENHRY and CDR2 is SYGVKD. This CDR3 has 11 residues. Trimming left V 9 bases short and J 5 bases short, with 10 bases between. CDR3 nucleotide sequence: TGTGCCATAAGACAATCGGAGACCCAGTACTTC. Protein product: CAIRQSETQYF.

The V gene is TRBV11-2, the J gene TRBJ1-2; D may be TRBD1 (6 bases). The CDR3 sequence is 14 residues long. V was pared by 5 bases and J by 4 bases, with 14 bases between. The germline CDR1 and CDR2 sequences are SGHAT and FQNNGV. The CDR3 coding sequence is TGTGCCAGCAGCACCAAAGTGACAGGCTATGGCTACACCTTC. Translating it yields CASSTKVTGYGYTF.

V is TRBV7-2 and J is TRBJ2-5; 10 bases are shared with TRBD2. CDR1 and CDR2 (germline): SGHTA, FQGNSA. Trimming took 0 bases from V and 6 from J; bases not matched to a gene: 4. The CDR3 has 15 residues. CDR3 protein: CASSLAGLARQTQYF. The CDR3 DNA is TGTGCCAGCAGCTTAGCGGGACTAGCGAGACAGACCCAGTACTTC.

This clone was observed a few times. The CDR3 region has the DNA TGTGCCAGCTCGAGGACTAACACCGGGGAGCTGTTTTTT. Translating gives CASSRTNTGELFF. This chain connects TRBV2 to TRBJ2-2, with D possibly being TRBD2 (5 bases). The CDR3 extends over 13 amino acids. CDR1 and CDR2 (germline): SNHLY, FYNNEI. V lost 8 bases and J 2 bases, leaving 9 bases between the germline ends.

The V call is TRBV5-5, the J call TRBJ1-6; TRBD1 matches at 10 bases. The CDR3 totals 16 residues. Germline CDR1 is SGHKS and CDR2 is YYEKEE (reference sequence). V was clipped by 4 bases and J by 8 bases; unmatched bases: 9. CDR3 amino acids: CASSARQGAGYSPLHF. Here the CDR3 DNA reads TGTGCCAGCAGCGCTCGACAGGGGGCGGGGTATTCACCCCTCCACTTT.

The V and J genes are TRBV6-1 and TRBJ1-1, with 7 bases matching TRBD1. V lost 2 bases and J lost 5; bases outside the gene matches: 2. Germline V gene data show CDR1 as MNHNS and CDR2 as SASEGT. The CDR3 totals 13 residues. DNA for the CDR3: TGTGCCAGCAGTGAACAGGGGGGAACTGAAGCTTTCTTT. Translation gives CASSEQGGTEAFF.

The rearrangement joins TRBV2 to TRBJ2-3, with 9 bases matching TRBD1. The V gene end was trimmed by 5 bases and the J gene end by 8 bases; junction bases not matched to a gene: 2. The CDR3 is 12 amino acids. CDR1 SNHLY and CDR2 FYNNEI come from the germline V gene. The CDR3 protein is CASSTGGGTQYF. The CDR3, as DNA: TGTGCCAGCAGTACAGGGGGCGGTACGCAGTATTTT. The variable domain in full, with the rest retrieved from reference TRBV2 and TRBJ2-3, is EPEVTQTPSHQVTQMGQEVILRCVPISNHLYFYWYRQILGQKVEFLVSFYNNEISEKSEIFDDQFSVERPDGSNFTLKIRSTKLEDSAMYFCASSTGGGTQYFGPGTRLTVL.

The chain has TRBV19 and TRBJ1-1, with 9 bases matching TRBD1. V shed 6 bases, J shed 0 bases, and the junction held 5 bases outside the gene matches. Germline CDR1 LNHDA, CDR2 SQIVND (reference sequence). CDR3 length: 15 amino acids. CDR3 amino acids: CASRTGGWVNTEAFF. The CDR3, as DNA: TGTGCCAGTAGGACAGGGGGATGGGTGAACACTGAAGCTTTCTTT.

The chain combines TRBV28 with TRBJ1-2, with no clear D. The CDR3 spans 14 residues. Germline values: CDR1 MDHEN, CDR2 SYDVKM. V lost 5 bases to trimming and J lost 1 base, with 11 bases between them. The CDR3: CASSMYGVNYGYTF. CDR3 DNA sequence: TGTGCCAGCAGTATGTACGGAGTTAACTATGGCTACACCTTC.